This TCR beta chain was sequenced for a study of blood T cell repertoires in COVID-19 (dated by TCRdb to about 2020). In terms of the full investigation: Samples covering the acute and convalescent phases of COVID-19 were provided by collaborators in the United States, Italy and Spain. Subjects who had been exposed to COVID-19, were actively infected with it, or had recovered from it provided the deeply sampled blood TCRbeta repertoires that made up the dataset. The samples were drawn from the first 160 participants of the ongoing ImmuneRACE study and from 950 to 1,500 subjects provided by 6 global collaborators. The repertoires were made available in a free public database intended to serve as a resource for research on the immune response to SARS-CoV-2. Where HLA class I and class II types were available, the types were taken from metadata supplied by the sample provider, not from assay-based typing. Sample metadata almost always included a de-identified subject ID, COVID-19 status, age in years and sex. The material from the prospective study consisted of cDNA or gDNA derived from T cells, B-cell-depleted T cells, or PBMCs. Study-level results and caveats: The amount of clinical and demographic metadata varied by source and participant and was provided uncurated.

As for this clone: Its binding antigen is unknown. Base qualities are missing; no much larger clone stands one base away.

The germline V gene yields KGHSH for CDR1 and LQKENI for CDR2. A distance of 14 bases separates the germline ends of V and J, which lose 3 bases and 0 bases respectively. The CDR3 measures 17 amino acids from cysteine to phenylalanine. The DNA shown is the 51-base CDR3, in frame from base 1. Whole blood was collected in K2EDTA tubes by collaborating institutions according to the institutions' own protocols. Collaborator samples were shipped for TCRbeta analysis as frozen whole blood, isolated PBMCs, or DNA extracted from either sample type. The immunoSEQ Assay, a bias-controlled multiplex PCR, was used to amplify TCRbeta CDR3 regions from genomic DNA. The published analysis was carried out like this. Within the assay, amplification of reference gene primers was used to estimate how many nucleated cells each sample contained. Sequence reads were collapsed and filtered to measure the absolute abundance of every unique TCRbeta CDR3 rearrangement. For each sample, productive Simpson clonality was calculated by taking the square root of Simpson's diversity index across productive rearrangements. The source is immuneACCESS, and TCRdb retained only in-frame sequences with V and J called. Part of the clones is not carried over; for the studies checked, unresolved V genes explain less than half of this, and the remainder is unexplained. Clonal size and the V and J genes are those of that table, whereas D and trimming came from the DNA. The sample table contains some 670,000 clones; only one count was recorded for about 90% of them. The top ten clonotypes cover around 0.3% of the sample.

This receptor was identified in a woman under 30 with acute or convalescent COVID-19. The V gene is TRBV18 and the J gene is TRBJ1-4, with the D gene too uncertain to name. The sequenced material came from peripheral blood. The CDR3 sequence is CASSPMVGSATNEKLFF. The DNA sequence is TGTGCCAGCTCACCGATGGTCGGGTCTGCAACTAATGAAAAACTGTTTTTT.